The 32 T cell receptor beta chains reported below all come from one sample, sequenced in a study of CD8+ T cells in alopecia areata. Sequencing used cDNA as its template, made by extracting RNA and reverse transcribing it. Repertoires were generated with immunoSEQ multiplex PCR, while TCRdb's copy carries only in-frame clones and drops some. Of about 180,000 clones in the sample, approximately 70% were seen once. This specimen consisted of CD8+ T cells sorted from blood, obtained at week 0. Every receptor here comes from a human donor with alopecia areata.

This clone appeared a few times. The sample has other DNA sequences that encode this CDR3 too. J is TRBJ1-2 and V is TRBV30; D is undetermined. V dropped 0 bases and J dropped 5 bases, with 7 bases sitting between them. Germline CDR1 is GTSNPN and CDR2 is SVGIG (reference sequence). The length of the CDR3 is 12 residues. In nucleotides, the CDR3 is TGTGCCTGGAGTGTACGAGGGTATGGCTACACCTTC. Its protein product is CAWSVRGYGYTF. The full variable domain, rest sourced from reference TRBV30 and TRBJ1-2, is SQTIHQWPATLVQPVGSPLSLECTVEGTSNPNLYWYRQAAGRGLQLLFYSVGIGQISSEVPQNLSASRPQDRQFILSSKKLLLSDSGFYLCAWSVRGYGYTFGSGTRLTVV.

The chain carries TRBV30 and TRBJ2-1, with a tentative D call TRBD1 (6 bases). Germline V gives CDR1 GTSNPN, CDR2 SVGIG (reference sequence). V lost 4 bases to trimming and J lost 0 bases, with 10 bases between them. There are 14 residues in the CDR3. The CDR3 loop reads CAWIRDTSYNEQFF. DNA for the CDR3: TGTGCCTGGATAAGGGACACCTCCTACAATGAGCAGTTCTTC.

Remarks on this clone: At one of its ends the junction is not consistent with the germline gene, which may arise from a read error. The J gene is TRBJ2-3, the V gene TRBV19; TRBD1 matches at 12 bases. Per germline, CDR1 LNHDA and CDR2 SQIVND (reference sequence). The CDR3 spans 11 residues. For the CDR3, the DNA is TGTGCCAGTAGTATCGGGGGACAGGGGGCGTGG. This encodes CASSIGGQGAW.

This clone occurred a few times. This chain links TRBV30 with TRBJ1-1, with D perhaps matching TRBD1 (5 bases). CDR3 length: 13 amino acids. The germline gives CDR1 GTSNPN, CDR2 SVGIG (reference sequence). The V end lost 0 bases, the J end lost 3 bases, and 8 bases lay between the germline ends. CDR3 sequence (DNA): TGTGCCTGGAGTGTGGTGGGGCACACTGAAGCTTTCTTT. Translated, it gives CAWSVVGHTEAFF.

This clone has just a few counts. The chain combines TRBV5-1 with TRBJ2-5, with D tentatively TRBD1 or TRBD2 (5 bases each). V was shortened by 4 bases and J by 4 bases, with 20 bases between the two germline ends. CDR1 and CDR2 from the germline V gene are SGHRS and YFSETQ. This CDR3 region has 16 residues. As DNA, the CDR3 is TGCGCCAGCAGCCCGGAGGTGGGGGTAGCAAGAGAGACCCAGTACTTC. As protein: CASSPEVGVARETQYF.

This clone was recorded a few times. This chain uses TRBV13 with TRBJ1-2, with 8 bases lining up with TRBD1. CDR3 size: 14 residues. In germline, CDR1 is PRHDT, CDR2 FYEKMQ (reference sequence). The V segment lost 0 bases and the J segment 5 bases; nucleotides outside the gene matches: 2. CDR3 protein: CASSLGTGEYGYTF. DNA for the CDR3: TGTGCCAGCAGCTTAGGGACAGGGGAGTATGGCTACACCTTC.

This chain connects TRBV29-1 to TRBJ2-5, with 7 nucleotides matching TRBD1. In germline, CDR1 is SQVTM, CDR2 ANQGSEA. The length of the CDR3 is 14 residues. With V trimmed by 3 bases and J by 2 bases, 6 bases remained unmatched. CDR3 nucleotide sequence: TGCAGCGTTGATTGGACAGGTGATCAAGAGACCCAGTACTTC. Amino acid sequence: CSVDWTGDQETQYF.

This chain links TRBV6-6 with TRBJ2-7; D is unresolved. Germline CDR1 and CDR2: MNHNY and SVGAGI (reference sequence). V lost 10 bases, J lost 7 bases, and 11 bases lay in between. The CDR3 sequence is 10 residues long. CDR3 nucleotides: TGTGCCACCTTAGGGCGGGAGCAGTACTTC. It yields the protein CATLGREQYF.

This rearrangement joins TRBV9 to TRBJ2-3; tentatively, D is TRBD2 (5 bases). CDR3 length equals 15 residues. Trimming shortened V by 0 bases and J by 2 bases, and 10 bases separated the two germline ends. The germline CDR1 and CDR2 sequences are SGDLS and YYNGEE. CDR3 in DNA: TGTGCCAGCAGCGTAGCCCAGCGGTACACAGATACGCAGTATTTT. It encodes CASSVAQRYTDTQYF. The variable domain in full, with the rest retrieved from reference TRBV9 and TRBJ2-3, is DSGVTQTPKHLITATGQRVTLRCSPRSGDLSVYWYQQSLDQGLQFLIQYYNGEERAKGNILERFSAQQFPDLHSELNLSSLELGDSALYFCASSVAQRYTDTQYFGPGTRLTVL.

The chain employs TRBV29-1 and TRBJ1-2; D remains unclear. Looked up from germline, CDR1 is SQVTM and CDR2 is ANQGSEA. This CDR3 contains 12 residues. With 3 bases removed from V and 3 bases from J, the gap between germline ends came to 8 bases. The CDR3 region is CSVDSDYYGYTF. The CDR3 DNA reads as TGCAGCGTTGATTCGGACTACTATGGCTACACCTTC.

J is TRBJ1-2 and V is TRBV25-1; 9 bases are shared with TRBD1. The germline V gene encodes CDR1 MGHDK and CDR2 SYGVNS. The CDR3 contains 17 residues. Trimming at V came to 0 bases and at J to 5 bases, leaving 10 bases not matched to a gene. In DNA, the CDR3 is TGTGCCAGCAGTGAATATACAGGGGGCGCCGCGGGATATGGCTACACCTTC. Its translation: CASSEYTGGAAGYGYTF.

This clone has just a few counts. The chain joins TRBV9 to TRBJ2-1, with TRBD2 matching over 7 bases. The CDR3 runs 15 residues. The V segment lost 0 bases and the J segment 5 bases; nucleotides outside the gene matches: 5. The germline V gene encodes CDR1 SGDLS and CDR2 YYNGEE. CDR3 region: CASSVEWGGHNEQFF. The CDR3 nucleotides are TGTGCCAGCAGCGTAGAGTGGGGGGGACACAATGAGCAGTTCTTC.

This rearrangement joins TRBV29-1 to TRBJ1-1, with 8 bases aligning to TRBD1. V dropped 6 bases and J dropped 4; count of bases not matched to a gene: 4. The CDR3 is 12 residues long. CDR1 is SQVTM and CDR2 is ANQGSEA in the germline V gene. The chain's CDR3 is CSVQQGGTEAFF. The CDR3 DNA is TGCAGCGTACAACAGGGGGGCACTGAAGCTTTCTTT. The variable domain in full, completed from reference TRBV29-1 and TRBJ1-1, reads SAVISQKPSRDICQRGTSLTIQCQVDSQVTMMFWYRQQPGQSLTLIATANQGSEATYESGFVIDKFPISRPNLTFSTLTVSNMSPEDSSIYLCSVQQGGTEAFFGQGTRLTVV.

This clone was found once. The chain couples TRBV27 to TRBJ2-2; TRBD2 matches 11 bases. Per germline, CDR1 MNHEY and CDR2 SMNVEV (reference sequence). The CDR3 covers 17 residues. Trimming took 5 bases from V and 0 from J; bases not matched to a gene: 5. The CDR3 region is CASSPWGLAANTGELFF. CDR3 DNA: TGTGCCAGCAGTCCCTGGGGACTAGCGGCGAACACCGGGGAGCTGTTTTTT.

The rearrangement joins TRBV30 to TRBJ2-1, with D perhaps TRBD1 or TRBD2 (5 bases each). Germline V gene lookup returns CDR1 GTSNPN and CDR2 SVGIG (reference sequence). Between the trimmed V and J ends, which lost 5 bases and 0 bases, there was a span of 11 bases. This CDR3 contains 14 residues. CDR3 DNA sequence: TGTGCCTGGGGGACGGGGAGCTCCTACAATGAGCAGTTCTTC. Protein product: CAWGTGSSYNEQFF.

The chain couples TRBV7-9 to TRBJ1-2, with a possible D match to TRBD1 (6 bases). Germline V CDR1 and CDR2: SEHNR, FQNEAQ (reference sequence). Trimming left V 5 bases short and J 5 bases short, with 12 bases between. The CDR3 contains 13 residues. CDR3: CASSRRTEYGYTF. The CDR3 coding sequence is TGTGCCAGCAGCCGACGGACAGAGTATGGCTACACCTTC.

The table lists this clone with a few counts. The chain recombines TRBV10-2 with TRBJ2-3; the D is unclear. Looked up from germline, CDR1 is WSHSY and CDR2 is SAAADI. The CDR3 has 15 residues. Trimming cost V 4 bases and J 1 base, with 12 bases left between them. CDR3 loop: CASSVVAAGTDTQYF. The DNA for the CDR3 is TGCGCCAGCAGTGTCGTTGCGGCCGGCACAGATACGCAGTATTTT.

The rearrangement joins TRBV29-1 to TRBJ2-1; 8 nucleotides match TRBD2. V was pared by 6 bases and J by 3 bases, with 10 bases of the junction left unmatched. The CDR3 sequence is 15 residues long. Germline lookup yields CDR1 SQVTM and CDR2 ANQGSEA. The CDR3 spells CSVGGSSGRYNEQFF. DNA of the CDR3: TGCAGCGTCGGAGGGTCTAGCGGGCGCTACAATGAGCAGTTCTTC.

This clone was observed a few times. V and J are TRBV10-2 and TRBJ2-7; D tentatively reads TRBD1 or TRBD2 (6 bases each). Germline-derived CDR1 and CDR2 are WSHSY and SAAADI. This CDR3 region has 15 residues. Trimming took 10 bases from V and 0 from J, leaving 19 bases between them. The CDR3 reads CATEGRTESSYEQYF. In nucleotides, the CDR3 is TGCGCCACCGAGGGGAGGACAGAGAGCTCCTACGAGCAGTACTTC.

This clone was counted a few times. The V and J genes are TRBV29-1 and TRBJ1-2, with D maybe TRBD1 (6 bases). V lost 6 bases, J lost 6 bases, and 17 bases lay in between. This CDR3 comprises 13 residues. CDR1 and CDR2 from the germline V gene are SQVTM and ANQGSEA. CDR3 residues: CSVAHRDGDGYTF. CDR3 nucleotides: TGCAGCGTGGCTCACAGGGATGGGGATGGCTACACCTTC.

The CDR3 bases are TGTGCCGCGATCTCCCGGTGGGGTCAGTACTTC. Translation: CAAISRWGQYF. The chain links TRBV6-5 to TRBJ2-5; no reliable D call. Trimming took off 11 bases at V and 11 bases at J, with 18 bases between the two ends. CDR3 length: 11 residues. The V gene's germline CDR1 is MNHEY and CDR2 SVGAGI.

The gene calls are TRBV7-9 and TRBJ1-4; D unresolved. Germline V CDR1 and CDR2: SEHNR, FQNEAQ (reference sequence). CDR3 size: 14 residues. V was trimmed by 5 bases and J by 5 bases, leaving 12 bases between them. Written as DNA, the CDR3 is TGTGCCAGCAGCCCCGTTGACCAAAATGAAAAACTGTTTTTT. Translating it yields CASSPVDQNEKLFF. The entire variable domain, with the rest obtained from reference TRBV7-9 and TRBJ1-4, is as follows: DTGVSQNPRHKITKRGQNVTFRCDPISEHNRLYWYRQTLGQGPEFLTYFQNEAQLEKSRLLSDRFSAERPKGSFSTLEIQRTEQGDSAMYLCASSPVDQNEKLFFGSGTQLSVL.

CDR3 in amino acids: CASSFGTETNEKLFF. The CDR3 nucleotides read TGTGCCAGCAGCTTTGGGACGGAGACTAATGAAAAACTGTTTTTT. The chain has TRBV5-6 and TRBJ1-4, with D maybe TRBD1 (5 bases). V was cut by 2 bases and J by 2 bases, with 10 bases left in between. This CDR3 is 15 amino acids long. Germline V CDR1 and CDR2: SGHDT, YYEEEE. The complete variable domain, with remaining parts taken from reference TRBV5-6 and TRBJ1-4, reads DAGVTQSPTHLIKTRGQQVTLRCSPKSGHDTVSWYQQALGQGPQFIFQYYEEEERQRGNFPDRFSGHQFPNYSSELNVNALLLGDSALYLCASSFGTETNEKLFFGSGTQLSVL.

The chain joins TRBV7-2 to TRBJ2-4, with D perhaps TRBD1 or TRBD2 (5 bases each). The CDR3 is 17 residues long. Germline values: CDR1 SGHTA, CDR2 FQGNSA. Trimming pared 4 bases from V and 1 base from J, leaving 17 bases between. The CDR3 reads CASSSNVPWGAKNIQYF. As DNA, the CDR3 is TGTGCCAGCAGCTCAAATGTTCCCTGGGGGGCCAAAAACATTCAGTACTTC.

V usage is TRBV6-5 and J usage is TRBJ1-1; TRBD1 might be the D (6 bases). Trimming removed 2 bases from V and 3 bases from J, with 16 bases in between. The CDR3 spans 16 residues. The germline CDR1 and CDR2 sequences are MNHEY and SVGAGI. CDR3 loop: CASSYRGQGGHTEAFF. The CDR3 coding sequence is TGTGCCAGCAGTTACCGGGGGCAGGGCGGACACACTGAAGCTTTCTTT.

The chain uses TRBV30 and TRBJ2-7; no firm D call. Between the trimmed V and J ends, which lost 3 bases and 3 bases, there was a span of 12 bases. Germline loops: CDR1 GTSNPN, CDR2 SVGIG (reference sequence). The CDR3 length is 13 residues. The CDR3 region has the DNA TGTGCCTGGAGGGACCTGAACAACTACGAGCAGTACTTC. This translates into CAWRDLNNYEQYF.

The CDR3 coding sequence is TGTGCCAGCAGCCAAGCTTCGGATGAGCAGTTCTTC. The encoded protein is CASSQASDEQFF. The V gene is TRBV6-6, the J gene TRBJ2-1, with D unclear. V lost 6 bases to trimming and J lost 8 bases, with 11 bases between them. CDR1 and CDR2 from the germline V gene are MNHNY and SVGAGI (reference sequence). The CDR3 totals 12 residues.

This clone was counted between two and nine times. V usage is TRBV29-1 and J usage is TRBJ2-3, with 10 nucleotides matching TRBD2. There are 14 residues in the CDR3. J lost 5 bases, V lost 2 bases, and 4 bases had no gene match. Germline-derived CDR1 and CDR2 are SQVTM and ANQGSEA. CDR3 bases: TGCAGCGTTGAAAAGCGGGGGGGCCAAGATACGCAGTATTTT. This encodes CSVEKRGGQDTQYF.

The genes are TRBV27 and TRBJ2-7; D gene uncertain. The CDR3 extends over 15 amino acids. V lost 4 bases and J 7 bases, leaving 20 bases between the germline ends. Germline CDR1 MNHEY, CDR2 SMNVEV (reference sequence). The CDR3 DNA follows: TGTGCCAGCAGTTCCCCGGGTGCCCCGTCTATTGAGCAGTACTTC. Its translation is CASSSPGAPSIEQYF.

The chain is built from TRBV7-2 and TRBJ2-1; D unresolved. The CDR3 extends over 11 amino acids. The V end lost 0 bases, the J end lost 10 bases, and 4 bases lay between the germline ends. Per the germline V gene, CDR1 is SGHTA and CDR2 is FQGNSA. CDR3 DNA: TGTGCCAGCAGCTTAGCGGAGGAGCAGTTCTTC. Its protein is CASSLAEEQFF.

The table lists this clone with a count of one. The gene calls are TRBV6-5 and TRBJ1-1; D is unclear. Trimming stripped 8 bases from V and 0 bases from J, with 10 bases between. This CDR3 is 13 amino acids long. Germline V gene data show CDR1 as MNHEY and CDR2 as SVGAGI. CDR3 region: CASSSWVNTEAFF. The CDR3 DNA reads TGTGCCAGCTCCAGCTGGGTGAACACTGAAGCTTTCTTT.

As concerns this clone: The sample carries other DNA sequences with the same CDR3. This chain connects TRBV7-9 to TRBJ2-5, with D hard to call. The CDR3 is 11 residues long. Trimming shortened V by 4 bases and J by 3 bases, and 3 bases separated the two germline ends. CDR1 and CDR2 from the germline V gene are SEHNR and FQNEAQ (reference sequence). The chain's CDR3 is CASSSEETQYF. The CDR3 nucleotides are TGTGCCAGCAGCTCCGAAGAGACCCAGTACTTC.